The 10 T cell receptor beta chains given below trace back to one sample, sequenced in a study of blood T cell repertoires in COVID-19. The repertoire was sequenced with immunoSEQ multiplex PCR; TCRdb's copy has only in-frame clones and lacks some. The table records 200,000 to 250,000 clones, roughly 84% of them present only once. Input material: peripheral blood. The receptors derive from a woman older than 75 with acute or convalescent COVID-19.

For the CDR3, the DNA is TGTGCCAGCAGCGTAGCCCCGACAGAGAACTACGAGCAGTACTTC. Translation gives CASSVAPTENYEQYF. The rearrangement uses TRBV9 and TRBJ2-7; D is possibly TRBD1 (5 bases). V lost 0 bases to trimming and J lost 3 bases, with 13 bases between them. The CDR3 is 15 amino acids. Per germline, CDR1 SGDLS and CDR2 YYNGEE. The full variable domain, rest sourced from reference TRBV9 and TRBJ2-7, is DSGVTQTPKHLITATGQRVTLRCSPRSGDLSVYWYQQSLDQGLQFLIQYYNGEERAKGNILERFSAQQFPDLHSELNLSSLELGDSALYFCASSVAPTENYEQYFGPGTRLTVT.

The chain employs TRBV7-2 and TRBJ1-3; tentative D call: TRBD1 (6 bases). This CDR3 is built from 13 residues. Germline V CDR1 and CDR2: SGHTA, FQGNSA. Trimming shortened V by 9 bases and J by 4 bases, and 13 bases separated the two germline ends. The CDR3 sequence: CASLQGAGNTIYF. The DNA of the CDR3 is TGTGCCAGTTTACAGGGAGCGGGAAACACCATATATTTT.

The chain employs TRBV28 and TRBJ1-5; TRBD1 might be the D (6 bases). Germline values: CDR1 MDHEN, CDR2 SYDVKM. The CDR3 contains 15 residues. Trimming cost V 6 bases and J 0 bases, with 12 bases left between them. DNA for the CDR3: TGTGCCAGCAGCAAACAGGGTTATAGCAATCAGCCCCAGCATTTT. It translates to CASSKQGYSNQPQHF.

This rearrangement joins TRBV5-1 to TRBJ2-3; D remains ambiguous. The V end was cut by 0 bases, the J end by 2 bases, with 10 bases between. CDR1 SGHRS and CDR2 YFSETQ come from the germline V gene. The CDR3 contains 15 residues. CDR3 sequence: CASSLAGVITDTQYF. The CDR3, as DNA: TGCGCCAGCAGCTTGGCCGGAGTAATCACAGATACGCAGTATTTT.

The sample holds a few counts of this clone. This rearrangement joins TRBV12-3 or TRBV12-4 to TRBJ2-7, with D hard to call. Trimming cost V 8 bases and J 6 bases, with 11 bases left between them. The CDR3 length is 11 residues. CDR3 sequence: CASGLKSEQYF. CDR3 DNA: TGTGCCAGCGGCCTTAAAAGCGAGCAGTACTTC.

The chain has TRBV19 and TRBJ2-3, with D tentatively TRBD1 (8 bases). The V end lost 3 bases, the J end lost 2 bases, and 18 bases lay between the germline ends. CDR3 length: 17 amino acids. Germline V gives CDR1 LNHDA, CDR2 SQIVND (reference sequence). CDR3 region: CASSIKGGTGLTDTQYF. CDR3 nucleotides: TGTGCCAGTAGTATCAAGGGGGGGACAGGCCTCACAGATACGCAGTATTTT. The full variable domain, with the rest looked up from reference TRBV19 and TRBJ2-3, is DGGITQSPKYLFRKEGQNVTLSCEQNLNHDAMYWYRQDPGQGLRLIYYSQIVNDFQKGDIAEGYSVSREKKESFPLTVTSAQKNPTAFYLCASSIKGGTGLTDTQYFGPGTRLTVL.

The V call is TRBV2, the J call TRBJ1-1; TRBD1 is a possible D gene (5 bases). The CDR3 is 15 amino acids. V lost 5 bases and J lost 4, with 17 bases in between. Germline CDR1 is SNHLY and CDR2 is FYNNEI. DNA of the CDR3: TGTGCCAGCAGTAACCATGATTTGGGGGGCACTGAAGCTTTCTTT. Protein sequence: CASSNHDLGGTEAFF.

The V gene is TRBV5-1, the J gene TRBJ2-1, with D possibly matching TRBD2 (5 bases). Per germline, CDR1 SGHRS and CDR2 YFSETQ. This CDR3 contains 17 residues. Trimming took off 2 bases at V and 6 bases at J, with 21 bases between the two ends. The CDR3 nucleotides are TGCGCCAGCAGCTTTATAACATCGGGGTTCGGGGTCAATGAGCAGTTCTTC. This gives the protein CASSFITSGFGVNEQFF.

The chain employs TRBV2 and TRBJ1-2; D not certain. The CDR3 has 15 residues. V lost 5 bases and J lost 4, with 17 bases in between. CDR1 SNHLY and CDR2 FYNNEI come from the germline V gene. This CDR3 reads CASSSDGQRRYGYTF. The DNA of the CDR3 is TGTGCCAGCAGTTCCGATGGGCAACGCCGCTATGGCTACACCTTC. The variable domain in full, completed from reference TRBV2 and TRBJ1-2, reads EPEVTQTPSHQVTQMGQEVILRCVPISNHLYFYWYRQILGQKVEFLVSFYNNEISEKSEIFDDQFSVERPDGSNFTLKIRSTKLEDSAMYFCASSSDGQRRYGYTFGSGTRLTVV.

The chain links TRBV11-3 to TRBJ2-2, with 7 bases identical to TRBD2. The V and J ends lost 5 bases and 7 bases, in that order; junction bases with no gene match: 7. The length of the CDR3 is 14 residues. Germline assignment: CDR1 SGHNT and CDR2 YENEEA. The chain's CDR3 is CASSNPGGFGELFF. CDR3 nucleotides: TGTGCCAGCAGCAACCCCGGGGGGTTCGGGGAGCTGTTTTTT.